The present T cell receptor (beta chain) was sequenced within a study of blood T cell repertoires in COVID-19. About the study: The samples span acute and convalescent COVID-19 from the United States, Italy and Spain. PBMCs, B-cell-depleted T cells, or T cells provided the cDNA or gDNA that made up the material.

Some clones are missing from TCRdb's copy, which holds only in-frame ones; the method was immunoSEQ multiplex PCR. The sample records 270,000 or so clones, around 91% being singletons. Seattle cases were enrolled at active infection and followed longitudinally. This clonotype originated in a woman aged 55-75 years with COVID-19, enrolled during active disease. The sequencing input was peripheral blood.

The CDR3 loop reads CASSLAGYSPLHF. Written as DNA, the CDR3 is TGCGCCAGCAGCTTGGCCGGTTATTCACCCCTCCACTTT. This chain uses TRBV5-1 with TRBJ1-6; D is uncertain. CDR3 length: 13 amino acids. V lost 0 bases and J 8 bases, leaving 6 bases between the germline ends. Germline V gives CDR1 SGHRS, CDR2 YFSETQ.